A selection of T cell receptor beta chains follows, all from one sample in a study of cytomegalovirus exposure and HLA in healthy donors. Using immunoSEQ multiplex PCR, the repertoire was profiled, and TCRdb retains in-frame clones only, with some absent. The table lists about 170,000 clones, around 80% of them singletons. The specimen was PBMCs. Receptors were obtained from a woman aged 45-59 years in good health and CMV-seropositive. Each CDR3 is given with its conserved first and last residue. A D gene is named only where the DNA matches it firmly. Not all rows give a size; the values are once, few, many and, for expanded clones, a class.

TRBJ2-2,TRBV10-3,TRBD1,.,CAISDGQGGTGELFF,TGTGCCATCAGCGATGGACAGGGGGGGACCGGGGAGCTGTTTTTT
TRBJ1-4,TRBV11-2,.,.,CASSLVLIGASNEKLFF,TGTGCCAGCAGCTTAGTCCTTATCGGAGCATCTAATGAAAAACTGTTTTTT
TRBJ1-1,TRBV25-1,.,.,CASSAGLLVNTEAFF,TGTGCCAGCAGTGCGGGGTTGTTGGTGAACACTGAAGCTTTCTTT
TRBJ2-1,TRBV6-5,.,.,CASQGNEQFF,TGTGCCAGCCAGGGCAATGAGCAGTTCTTC
TRBJ1-2,TRBV19,TRBD1,.,CASSMIRGRDGYTF,TGTGCCAGTAGTATGATCAGGGGGCGTGATGGCTACACCTTC
TRBJ1-1,TRBV28,.,.,CASSFLGPPLSEAFF,TGTGCCAGCAGTTTTTTGGGGCCACCGCTTTCTGAAGCTTTCTTC
TRBJ1-2,TRBV5-1,.,.,CASSFQGQPSYGYTF,TGCGCCAGCAGCTTTCAGGGGCAACCGAGCTATGGCTACACCTTC
TRBJ1-1,TRBV9,.,.,CASSVGAGANTEAFF,TGTGCCAGCAGCGTAGGAGCGGGGGCGAACACTGAAGCTTTCTTT
TRBJ1-1,TRBV4-3,TRBD1,.,CASSHGTGNTEAFF,TGCGCCAGCAGCCATGGGACAGGGAACACTGAAGCTTTCTTT
TRBJ2-7,TRBV27,TRBD2,few,CASKSTSGSTYEQYF,TGTGCCAGCAAATCTACTAGCGGGAGTACCTACGAGCAGTACTTC
TRBJ1-2,TRBV7-8,.,few,CASRSGRFNYGYTF,TGTGCCAGCAGGTCCGGTCGGTTTAACTATGGCTACACCTTC
TRBJ1-5,TRBV28,TRBD1,few,CASSYPDRAYNQPQHF,TGTGCCAGCAGTTATCCTGACAGGGCTTACAATCAGCCCCAGCATTTT
TRBJ2-3,TRBV4-2,TRBD2,.,CASSPGTSPDTQYF,TGTGCCAGCAGCCCGGGGACTAGCCCCGATACGCAGTATTTT
TRBJ2-5,TRBV27,.,.,CASSPSRGDRETQYF,TGTGCCAGCAGTCCCTCCAGGGGGGATCGGGAGACCCAGTACTTC
TRBJ1-2,TRBV7-9,.,few,CASSLPGFFRGYTF,TGTGCCAGCAGCCTACCAGGCTTCTTCCGTGGCTACACCTTC
TRBJ2-3,TRBV30,.,.,CAWSADTQYF,TGTGCCTGGAGCGCAGATACGCAGTATTTT
TRBJ1-2,TRBV7-3,.,.,CASSWEGLSGYTF,TGTGCCAGCAGCTGGGAGGGGCTGAGTGGCTACACCTTC
TRBJ2-5,TRBV19,TRBD1,.,CASSMGQAQETQYF,TGTGCCAGTAGTATGGGACAGGCCCAAGAGACCCAGTACTTC
TRBJ2-1,TRBV29-1,.,.,CSVGSGNEQFF,TGCAGCGTTGGGTCAGGCAATGAGCAGTTCTTC
TRBJ2-2,TRBV6-5,.,.,CASGRAGELFF,TGTGCCAGCGGCCGGGCCGGGGAGCTGTTTTTT
TRBJ2-7,TRBV4-3,.,once,CASSQGEGGEQYF,TGCGCCAGCAGCCAAGGGGAAGGGGGCGAGCAGTACTTC
TRBJ2-7,TRBV28,TRBD1,.,CASSYGLRTGETVVYEQYF,TGTGCCAGCAGTTATGGATTACGAACAGGGGAAACTGTTGTCTACGAGCAGTACTTC
TRBJ2-7,TRBV30,TRBD2,.,CAWCTVGGGPYEQYF,TGTGCCTGGTGCACTGTCGGGGGGGGCCCTTACGAGCAGTACTTC
TRBJ2-7,TRBV29-1,TRBD1,few,CSAGQGGDEQYF,TGCAGCGCCGGACAGGGGGGAGACGAGCAGTACTTC
TRBJ2-5,TRBV18,TRBD1,.,CASSSGTGGLKTQYF,TGTGCCAGCTCATCCGGGACAGGGGGTTTGAAGACCCAGTACTTC
TRBJ2-1,TRBV19,TRBD1,.,CASSGTGGYNEQFF,TGTGCCAGTAGTGGGACAGGGGGTTACAATGAGCAGTTCTTC
TRBJ1-5,TRBV7-2,.,few,CASSLDRYDQPQHF,TGTGCCAGCAGCCTAGACAGGTACGATCAGCCCCAGCATTTT
TRBJ1-1,TRBV7-2,.,once,CASSRERGTEAFF,TGTGCCAGCAGCCGCGAGCGCGGGACTGAAGCTTTCTTT
TRBJ1-2,TRBV6-6,.,.,CASSMGYDGYTF,TGTGCCAGCAGTATGGGCTACGATGGCTACACCTTC
TRBJ1-1,TRBV5-1,.,.,CASSLGGNPEAFF,TGCGCCAGCAGCTTGGGAGGGAATCCTGAAGCTTTCTTT
TRBJ2-3,TRBV5-1,.,.,CASRLGGRNTDTQYF,TGCGCCAGCAGACTGGGGGGTCGGAACACAGATACGCAGTATTTT
TRBJ2-5,TRBV19,.,.,CASSLNTGLGETQYF,TGTGCCAGTAGCCTGAACACAGGGCTGGGAGAGACCCAGTACTTC
TRBJ2-7,TRBV6-1,.,.,CATRRQDSFSYEQYF,TGTGCCACCCGAAGACAGGACTCCTTTTCCTACGAGCAGTACTTC
TRBJ2-1,TRBV4-2,TRBD2,.,CASSQESGTSGHNEQFF,TGTGCCAGCAGCCAAGAGTCCGGGACTAGCGGACACAATGAGCAGTTCTTC
TRBJ1-2,TRBV7-9,TRBD1,.,CASSPTGGGYGYTF,TGTGCCAGCAGCCCCACAGGGGGAGGCTATGGCTACACCTTC
TRBJ1-5,TRBV14,.,once,CASSQSGDQPQHF,TGTGCCAGCAGCCAGTCAGGGGATCAGCCCCAGCATTTT
TRBJ1-4,TRBV19,.,.,CASSRGGTSNEKLFF,TGTGCCAGTAGCCGGGGCGGGACCTCAAATGAAAAACTGTTTTTT
TRBJ2-1,TRBV5-1,TRBD1,.,CASSLGVQGNNEQFF,TGCGCCAGCAGCTTGGGGGTACAGGGGAACAATGAGCAGTTCTTC
TRBJ2-7,TRBV27,TRBD2,.,CASRSLWEGHSYEQYF,TGTGCCAGCAGGTCGCTTTGGGAGGGCCACTCCTACGAGCAGTACTTC
TRBJ2-2,TRBV9,TRBD2,.,CASSVASGGNTGELFF,TGTGCCAGCAGCGTAGCGAGCGGGGGGAACACCGGGGAGCTGTTTTTT
TRBJ2-1,TRBV2,TRBD2,.,CASRAIAGGPYNEQFF,TGTGCCAGCAGGGCTATAGCGGGAGGCCCCTACAATGAGCAGTTCTTC